This TCR beta chain was observed in a study of cytomegalovirus exposure and HLA in healthy donors. While unrecorded immune exposures were likely, the donors were nominally healthy when sampled. Worth noting for this clone: What it binds is unknown. The junction shows a germline mismatch at one end, possibly a read error.

The PCR was carried out with 60 Vbeta primers and 13 Jbeta primers. Repertoires were generated with immunoSEQ multiplex PCR, while TCRdb's copy carries only in-frame clones and drops some. Seen here are around 230,000 clones, roughly 85% observed once, and the top ten hold over 1.5%. Study-level results: Analyzed later, most CMV-associated TCR beta chains appeared HLA-restricted. Testing in vitro showed three CMV-associated chains specific for CMV antigens.

The sequence was obtained from a male donor in good health and CMV-seronegative. The sample comprised PBMCs.

CDR3 DNA: TGTGCCAGTACAGCTCTAGATTCCACCTTC. Translation: CASTALDSTF. This sequence joins TRBV19 and TRBJ2-4; no firm D call. The CDR3 is 10 residues long. In germline, CDR1 is LNHDA, CDR2 SQIVND (reference sequence).